The 29 T cell receptor beta chains presented below share a single source sample, sequenced in a study of cytomegalovirus exposure and HLA in healthy donors. The PCR employed 60 Vbeta primers together with 13 Jbeta primers. Assay used: immunoSEQ multiplex PCR; TCRdb lists only in-frame clones, some missing. The data hold about 88,000 clones, with 80% to 90% observed a single time. Sequenced sample: PBMCs. These receptor sequences come from a man aged 18 to 30 in good health and CMV-seronegative.

This rearrangement joins TRBV30 to TRBJ2-1; 10 bases are a match to TRBD2. The CDR3 totals 13 residues. J gave up 5 bases and V 5 bases, and 3 bases lay outside the gene matches. CDR1 is GTSNPN and CDR2 is SVGIG in the germline V gene (reference sequence). The CDR3 here is CAWEREGNNEQFF. The CDR3 region has the DNA TGTGCCTGGGAGCGGGAGGGAAACAATGAGCAGTTCTTC.

The chain uses TRBV27 and TRBJ2-5; weak D call: TRBD2 (6 bases). The end of the DNA fits TRBJ2-7 better, so the J call may be wrong. CDR3 size: 18 residues. Germline lookup yields CDR1 MNHEY and CDR2 SMNVEV (reference sequence). CDR3 nucleotides: TGTGCCAGCAGTTTATCGTTCCTTGGGACTGCAAATACCTACGAGCAGTACTTC. It specifies CASSLSFLGTANTYEQYF.

The V and J genes are TRBV11-2 and TRBJ2-1; D is undetermined. The CDR3 totals 16 residues. The germline V gene encodes CDR1 SGHAT and CDR2 FQNNGV. Trimming left V 1 base short and J 0 bases short, with 10 bases between. As DNA, the CDR3 is TGTGCCAGCAGCTTAGGTGCGGCGAGCTCCTACAATGAGCAGTTCTTC. Amino acids: CASSLGAASSYNEQFF.

The chain uses TRBV14 and TRBJ1-3; D gene ambiguous. The CDR3 covers 15 residues. V gave up 6 bases and J gave up 0 bases, with 12 bases separating them. Germline V gene sequence: CDR1 SGHDN, CDR2 FVKESK. In DNA, the CDR3 is TGTGCCAGCAGAGATTCATACAGCTCTGGAAACACCATATATTTT. Translation: CASRDSYSSGNTIYF. Drawing the rest from reference TRBV14 and TRBJ1-3, the complete variable domain is EAGVTQFPSHSVIEKGQTVTLRCDPISGHDNLYWYRRVMGKEIKFLLHFVKESKQDESGMPNNRFLAERTGGTYSTLKVQPAELEDSGVYFCASRDSYSSGNTIYFGEGSWLTVV.

The chain recombines TRBV27 with TRBJ2-7; possibly TRBD2 for D (5 bases). The CDR3 is 15 amino acids. Germline CDR1 MNHEY, CDR2 SMNVEV (reference sequence). The V end lost 4 bases, the J end lost 4 bases, and 17 bases lay between the germline ends. CDR3 in amino acids: CASSSGSTGFYEQYF. The CDR3 bases are TGTGCCAGCAGTTCGGGTAGCACGGGATTTTACGAGCAGTACTTC.

In DNA form, the CDR3 reads TGTGCCAGCAAACCAACAGGGATTCCCTACGAGCAGTACTTC. Protein sequence: CASKPTGIPYEQYF. V and J are TRBV6-5 and TRBJ2-7, with D possibly being TRBD1 (6 bases). Per germline, CDR1 MNHEY and CDR2 SVGAGI. The ends were cut back, 7 bases at V and 2 bases at J, with 15 bases in the middle. CDR3 length: 14 residues.

This chain uses TRBV29-1 with TRBJ2-3, with a tentative D call TRBD1 (6 bases). The V gene lost 3 bases and the J gene lost 3 bases, with 7 bases spanning the gap. The CDR3 is made up of 12 amino acids. Germline V gene lookup returns CDR1 SQVTM and CDR2 ANQGSEA. The CDR3 DNA sequence: TGCAGCGTTGAGACAGGTACAGATACGCAGTATTTT. This gives the protein CSVETGTDTQYF.

The chain combines TRBV4-2 with TRBJ1-4, with D unclear. The length of the CDR3 is 15 residues. Trimming shortened V by 0 bases and J by 8 bases, and 13 bases separated the two germline ends. Germline CDR1 is LGHNA and CDR2 is YNFKEQ. CDR3 amino acids: CASSQDWRGREKLFF. DNA for the CDR3: TGTGCCAGCAGCCAAGATTGGCGGGGTAGGGAAAAACTGTTTTTT.

The chain has TRBV5-1 and TRBJ1-6; perhaps TRBD1 as D (6 bases). This CDR3 spans 15 amino acids. The germline CDR1 and CDR2 sequences are SGHRS and YFSETQ. Trimming removed 1 base from V and 9 bases from J, with 14 bases in between. CDR3 nucleotide sequence: TGCGCCAGCAGCTTGTCTGGTACAGGGCGTTCACCCCTCCACTTT. Translated, it gives CASSLSGTGRSPLHF.

This clone was observed a single time. The V gene is TRBV6-1, the J gene TRBJ2-5, with TRBD2 as a possible D gene (6 bases). The CDR3 is made up of 14 amino acids. Germline assignment: CDR1 MNHNS and CDR2 SASEGT. With 4 bases removed from V and 5 bases from J, the gap between germline ends came to 14 bases. CDR3 bases: TGTGCCAGCAGTGCCCCCGGGGGTTTGGAGACCCAGTACTTC. Translating it yields CASSAPGGLETQYF.

The rearrangement links TRBV27 to TRBJ2-3; D gene ambiguous. CDR1 MNHEY and CDR2 SMNVEV come from the germline V gene (reference sequence). The CDR3 runs 11 residues. The V end lost 6 bases, the J end lost 3 bases, and 4 bases lay between the germline ends. CDR3 amino acids: CASSKTDTQYF. The CDR3 region has the DNA TGTGCCAGCAGCAAAACAGATACGCAGTATTTT.

The chain employs TRBV2 and TRBJ2-1; 8 bases align to TRBD2. V lost 4 bases to trimming and J lost 8 bases; unmatched junction nucleotides: 13. Germline V gene data show CDR1 as SNHLY and CDR2 as FYNNEI. The CDR3 has 16 amino acids. CDR3 sequence reads: CASSAGSGNGGYEQFF. The CDR3 nucleotides read TGTGCCAGCAGTGCGGGTAGCGGGAACGGAGGCTATGAGCAGTTCTTC.

The count of this clone is one. The chain joins TRBV5-1 to TRBJ1-4; D is undetermined. CDR3 length: 13 residues. V gave up 0 bases and J gave up 13 bases, with 13 bases separating them. Germline V gene lookup returns CDR1 SGHRS and CDR2 YFSETQ. CDR3 region: CASSLGQTGILFF. The CDR3, as DNA: TGCGCCAGCAGCTTGGGGCAGACCGGGATACTGTTTTTT.

The rearrangement links TRBV2 to TRBJ2-7, with D hard to call. The germline gives CDR1 SNHLY, CDR2 FYNNEI. Between the trimmed V and J ends, which lost 7 bases and 0 bases, there was a span of 10 bases. This CDR3 comprises 13 residues. For the CDR3, the DNA is TGTGCCAGCAAACCCCCTATCTCCTACGAGCAGTACTTC. It translates to CASKPPISYEQYF.

V gene TRBV12-5 combines with J gene TRBJ2-3; 9 bases line up with TRBD2. The germline V gene has CDR1 LGHNT and CDR2 FRNRAP. V trimming: 2 bases; J trimming: 2 bases; junction bases outside the gene matches: 5. The CDR3 covers 16 residues. Here the CDR3 reads CASGLLLAGVTDTQYF. The CDR3 coding sequence is TGTGCTAGTGGTTTGTTGTTAGCGGGAGTCACAGATACGCAGTATTTT. Based on the CDR3 plus reference TRBV12-5 and TRBJ2-3, the full variable domain is DARVTQTPRHKVTEMGQEVTMRCQPILGHNTVFWYRQTMMQGLELLAYFRNRAPLDDSGMPKDRFSAEMPDATLATLKIQPSEPRDSAVYFCASGLLLAGVTDTQYFGPGTRLTVL.

This chain links TRBV4-3 with TRBJ2-5; 8 nucleotides agree with TRBD1. The end of the DNA is better explained by TRBJ2-7, so the J call may be wrong. The CDR3 length is 15 residues. Germline V lookup: CDR1 LGHNA, CDR2 YSLEER. CDR3 protein: CASSQEGRGHYEQYF. The CDR3 bases are TGCGCCAGCAGCCAAGAGGGCAGGGGGCACTACGAGCAGTACTTC.

This rearrangement joins TRBV7-9 to TRBJ2-3; D may be TRBD1 (5 bases). This CDR3 has 16 residues. CDR1 is SEHNR, CDR2 FQNEAQ, per germline (reference sequence). Trimming stripped 5 bases from V and 2 bases from J, with 17 bases between. The DNA of the CDR3 is TGTGCCAGCAGCGGCCGTCAGGGTTCATACACAGATACGCAGTATTTT. It encodes CASSGRQGSYTDTQYF.

The chain recombines TRBV15 with TRBJ1-4; 9 bases are shared with TRBD1. Germline lookup yields CDR1 LNHNV and CDR2 YYDKDF (reference sequence). V shed 0 bases and J 10 bases; nucleotides not matched to a gene: 18. This CDR3 is built from 19 residues. CDR3 in amino acids: CATSREWSRDRVGGGKLFF. The CDR3 nucleotides read TGTGCCACCAGCAGAGAGTGGTCCCGGGACAGGGTTGGCGGCGGAAAACTGTTTTTT.

The chain has TRBV4-2 and TRBJ1-1; tentatively, D is TRBD1 (5 bases). Looked up from germline, CDR1 is LGHNA and CDR2 is YNFKEQ. The germline V and J ends were trimmed by 0 bases and 2 bases, with 13 bases remaining between them. There are 16 residues in the CDR3. The CDR3 sequence is CASSQDRFRVNTEAFF. The DNA for the CDR3 is TGTGCCAGCAGCCAAGATCGTTTCAGGGTCAACACTGAAGCTTTCTTT.

The V gene is TRBV4-1, the J gene TRBJ1-3, with D tentatively TRBD1 (5 bases). Trimming shortened V by 6 bases and J by 2 bases, and 11 bases separated the two germline ends. The length of the CDR3 is 14 residues. Germline-derived CDR1 and CDR2 are MGHRA and YSYEKL. The CDR3 nucleotides are TGCGCCAGCAGGGAACCGGGGGCTGGAAACACCATATATTTT. Translated: CASREPGAGNTIYF.

J is TRBJ2-2 and V is TRBV4-3; D possibly corresponds to TRBD2 (6 bases). The V gene's germline CDR1 is LGHNA and CDR2 YSLEER. V lost 0 bases to trimming and J lost 6 bases, with 17 bases between them. The CDR3 is 17 residues long. As DNA, the CDR3 is TGCGCCAGCAGCCAAGAGGGGGTGGGGGGATCTGCCGGGGAGCTGTTTTTT. This gives the protein CASSQEGVGGSAGELFF.

The chain joins TRBV6-5 to TRBJ1-5; 7 bases fit TRBD1. Germline lookup yields CDR1 MNHEY and CDR2 SVGAGI. Germline trimming cut 6 bases from V and 3 bases from J; bases unmatched to any gene: 2. This CDR3 region has 13 residues. CDR3 loop: CASSGTVNQPQHF. The CDR3 DNA sequence: TGTGCCAGCAGCGGGACAGTCAATCAGCCCCAGCATTTT.

This clone was found a few times. The V and J genes are TRBV19 and TRBJ1-2; D is perhaps TRBD1 (5 bases). The CDR3 spans 14 residues. Germline values: CDR1 LNHDA, CDR2 SQIVND (reference sequence). Trimming shortened V by 6 bases and J by 2 bases, and 13 bases separated the two germline ends. The CDR3 nucleotides are TGTGCCAGTAGAAACCTAGACAGCAACTATGGCTACACCTTC. Protein sequence: CASRNLDSNYGYTF.

The chain is built from TRBV5-6 and TRBJ2-3, with TRBD2 matching 10 bases. Germline trimming cut 4 bases from V and 5 bases from J; bases unmatched to any gene: 13. This CDR3 is built from 17 residues. Germline-derived CDR1 and CDR2 are SGHDT and YYEEEE. Here the CDR3 DNA reads TGTGCCAGCAGCCCCGATTGGCTAGCGGGAGTTAAAGATACGCAGTATTTT. Translation: CASSPDWLAGVKDTQYF.

J is TRBJ1-5 and V is TRBV6-6; D possibly corresponds to TRBD1 (6 bases). Deletions cut 6 bases from V and 4 bases from J, with 10 bases between. Per the germline V gene, CDR1 is MNHNY and CDR2 is SVGAGI (reference sequence). This CDR3 region has 13 residues. CDR3 residues: CASSKGQNQPQHF. CDR3 DNA: TGTGCCAGCAGCAAAGGACAGAATCAGCCCCAGCATTTT.

The chain is built from TRBV5-4 and TRBJ2-5; perhaps TRBD1 as D (7 bases). Germline V gene data show CDR1 as SGHNT and CDR2 as YYREEE (reference sequence). Between the trimmed V and J ends, which lost 0 bases and 10 bases, there was a span of 13 bases. The CDR3 is 13 amino acids. The CDR3 bases are TGTGCCAGCAGCTTGGCCTCCAGGGGGGACCAGTACTTC. Translated: CASSLASRGDQYF.

The V and J genes are TRBV5-4 and TRBJ1-6, with 7 bases that match TRBD1. The junction had 3 bases not matched to a gene; V was cut back by 1 base and J by 5 bases. Germline CDR1 SGHNT, CDR2 YYREEE (reference sequence). This CDR3 is 15 amino acids long. CDR3 residues: CASSLKGADNSPLHF. For the CDR3, the DNA is TGTGCCAGCAGCTTGAAGGGGGCCGATAATTCACCCCTCCACTTT.

This clone was observed a single time. J is TRBJ2-1 and V is TRBV5-1, with TRBD2 identical over 13 bases. Germline CDR1 reads SGHRS; CDR2 reads YFSETQ. CDR3 length: 14 residues. V was clipped by 6 bases and J by 7 bases; unmatched bases: 4. CDR3 DNA: TGCGCCAGCACTAGGACTAGCGGGAGTAATGAGCAGTTCTTC. Its protein product is CASTRTSGSNEQFF.

The CDR3 bases are TGCGCCAGCAGTGACAGGGCCTTAGGTCTTTTATTCGAGCCCCAGCATTTT. Its protein product is CASSDRALGLLFEPQHF. The rearrangement links TRBV10-1 to TRBJ1-5, with D possibly TRBD1 on 5 matching bases. Trimming cost V 3 bases and J 8 bases, with 23 bases left between them. The CDR3 is 17 residues long. Germline loops: CDR1 WNHNN, CDR2 SYGVQD (reference sequence).